The 26 T cell receptor beta chains below come from one sample, sequenced in a study of cytomegalovirus exposure and HLA in healthy donors (dated by TCRdb to the late 2010s). Library prep was done by the immunoSEQ multiplex PCR assay. For the multiplex PCR, a mixture combining 60 forward primers for TCR Vbeta segments and 13 reverse primers for TCR Jbeta segments was used. The immuneACCESS repertoire file appears here via TCRdb, limited to in-frame rearrangements. These files lack a portion of the clones; in checked studies, under half of the deficit traces to unresolved V genes, and the cause of the others is not known. This sample has 60,000 to 80,000 clones in its table, and about 81% of those were observed once. Jointly, the top ten make up under 7% of the sample. Sequencing was done on a sample of PBMCs. The source is a woman aged 25 to 45 in good health and CMV-seronegative.

This sequence joins TRBV11-2 and TRBJ2-7, with a tentative D call TRBD2 (5 bases). Germline CDR1 is SGHAT and CDR2 is FQNNGV. CDR3 length equals 13 residues. V dropped 0 bases and J dropped 7 bases, with 10 bases sitting between them. The CDR3 nucleotides are TGTGCCAGCAGCTTAGAGGTGACTAAAGAGCAGTACTTC. It codes for CASSLEVTKEQYF.

This chain connects TRBV27 to TRBJ2-3, with TRBD2 matching over 12 bases. V was clipped by 4 bases and J by 0 bases; unmatched bases: 8. Germline lookup yields CDR1 MNHEY and CDR2 SMNVEV (reference sequence). CDR3 size: 18 residues. CDR3 loop: CASSSTLAGGRSTDTQYF. CDR3 in DNA: TGTGCCAGCAGTTCGACCCTAGCGGGAGGGAGAAGCACAGATACGCAGTATTTT.

CDR3 DNA sequence: TGTGCCACCAGCAGAGACGACTCCTTTAACACCGGGGAGCTGTTTTTT. Translating it yields CATSRDDSFNTGELFF. The chain uses TRBV15 and TRBJ2-2; no clear D gene. V shed 0 bases and J shed 2 bases, with 10 bases lying between them. Germline loops: CDR1 LNHNV, CDR2 YYDKDF (reference sequence). CDR3 length equals 16 residues.

This chain links TRBV7-8 with TRBJ2-2; TRBD1 matches 7 bases. V shed 5 bases and J 9 bases; nucleotides not matched to a gene: 6. Looked up from germline, CDR1 is SGHVS and CDR2 is FQNEAQ. The CDR3 has 13 amino acids. This CDR3 is CASSPDRARELFF. Here the CDR3 DNA reads TGTGCCAGCAGCCCAGACAGGGCGAGGGAGCTGTTTTTT.

CDR3 residues: CASSPRGGGSYEQYF. The CDR3 DNA reads TGTGCCAGCTCCCCCCGGGGGGGCGGATCTTACGAGCAGTACTTC. The rearrangement links TRBV27 to TRBJ2-7, with TRBD2 matching 8 bases. In germline, CDR1 is MNHEY, CDR2 SMNVEV (reference sequence). The CDR3 totals 15 residues. After removal of 8 bases from V and 4 bases from J, the junction contained 13 bases not matched to a gene.

This clone appeared a few times. V usage is TRBV7-6 and J usage is TRBJ2-3; D gene unclear. The V gene's germline CDR1 is SGHVS and CDR2 FNYEAQ. V was trimmed by 6 bases and J by 10 bases, leaving 17 bases between them. The CDR3 consists of 13 residues. The CDR3 DNA reads as TGTGCCAGCAGTTTGAATCAGGTTGAAGCGCAGTATTTT. Encoded protein: CASSLNQVEAQYF.

J is TRBJ2-1 and V is TRBV9, with a weak D call TRBD2 (7 bases). Trimming took off 0 bases at V and 1 base at J, with 20 bases between the two ends. The germline V gene has CDR1 SGDLS and CDR2 YYNGEE. CDR3 length: 19 residues. The CDR3 DNA sequence: TGTGCCAGCAGCGTAGCGTGGGGGGGCGTTATGAGGTCCTACAATGAGCAGTTCTTC. Its translation is CASSVAWGGVMRSYNEQFF.

The V call is TRBV12-5, the J call TRBJ1-2; maybe TRBD1 (6 bases). The ends were cut back, 2 bases at V and 8 bases at J, with 12 bases in the middle. Per the germline V gene, CDR1 is LGHNT and CDR2 is FRNRAP. This CDR3 has 13 residues. CDR3 sequence: CASGLIRGAGYTF. Written as DNA, the CDR3 is TGTGCTAGTGGTTTGATTCGGGGGGCAGGCTACACCTTC. Using reference TRBV12-5 and TRBJ1-2 for the parts outside the CDR3, the full variable domain is DARVTQTPRHKVTEMGQEVTMRCQPILGHNTVFWYRQTMMQGLELLAYFRNRAPLDDSGMPKDRFSAEMPDATLATLKIQPSEPRDSAVYFCASGLIRGAGYTFGSGTRLTVV.

This clone was detected a few times. The genes are TRBV29-1 and TRBJ1-1; a possible D gene is TRBD1 (6 bases). The V gene lost 6 bases and the J gene lost 5 bases, with 13 bases spanning the gap. CDR1 and CDR2 (germline): SQVTM, ANQGSEA. There are 12 residues in the CDR3. CDR3 nucleotides: TGCAGCGTCGTATTACAGGGAACTGAAGCTTTCTTT. Amino acids: CSVVLQGTEAFF. Full variable domain (missing parts from reference TRBV29-1 and TRBJ1-1): SAVISQKPSRDICQRGTSLTIQCQVDSQVTMMFWYRQQPGQSLTLIATANQGSEATYESGFVIDKFPISRPNLTFSTLTVSNMSPEDSSIYLCSVVLQGTEAFFGQGTRLTVV.

This chain connects TRBV9 to TRBJ2-3, with 7 positions matching TRBD2. Germline CDR1 and CDR2: SGDLS and YYNGEE. The CDR3 covers 15 residues. Trimming cost V 0 bases and J 4 bases; bases outside gene matches: 5. The DNA of the CDR3 is TGTGCCAGCAGCGTAGGGGCGGGAGCCTCAGATACGCAGTATTTT. This sequence encodes CASSVGAGASDTQYF.

V is TRBV30 and J is TRBJ2-3; D is perhaps TRBD1 (5 bases). Looked up from germline, CDR1 is GTSNPN and CDR2 is SVGIG (reference sequence). Trimming pared 0 bases from V and 3 bases from J, leaving 13 bases between. The CDR3 runs 15 residues. CDR3 in DNA: TGTGCCTGGAGTGTAGGGGCAGGGCCTACAGATACGCAGTATTTT. Protein product: CAWSVGAGPTDTQYF.

The CDR3 nucleotides read TGTGCCAGCAGCTTGGGGCTGGACTATGGCTACACCTTC. Its protein product is CASSLGLDYGYTF. The V gene is TRBV7-2, the J gene TRBJ1-2; TRBD1 might be the D (5 bases). Looked up from germline, CDR1 is SGHTA and CDR2 is FQGNSA. Deletions cut 3 bases from V and 3 bases from J, with 8 bases between. The CDR3 has 13 residues.

The table lists this clone with a count of one. This rearrangement joins TRBV7-3 to TRBJ1-2, with 9 bases fitting TRBD1. Germline CDR1 and CDR2: SGHTA and FQGTGA. V shed 0 bases, J shed 6 bases, and the junction held 5 bases outside the gene matches. The CDR3 is 15 residues long. The CDR3 protein is CASSLTHTGGNGYTF. Written as DNA, the CDR3 is TGTGCCAGCAGCTTAACTCACACAGGGGGCAATGGCTACACCTTC. The complete variable domain, with remaining parts taken from reference TRBV7-3 and TRBJ1-2, reads GAGVSQTPSNKVTEKGKYVELRCDPISGHTALYWYRQSLGQGPEFLIYFQGTGAADDSGLPNDRFFAVRPEGSVSTLKIQRTERGDSAVYLCASSLTHTGGNGYTFGSGTRLTVV.

This chain joins TRBV28 and TRBJ2-3; TRBD2 matches 14 bases. The germline CDR1 and CDR2 sequences are MDHEN and SYDVKM. CDR3 length equals 21 residues. The V gene end was trimmed by 2 bases and the J gene end by 4 bases; junction bases not matched to a gene: 17. CDR3 loop: CASSLGSRLAGGPVRPDTQYF. The CDR3 nucleotides are TGTGCCAGCAGTTTAGGTAGCCGACTAGCGGGAGGGCCGGTGAGGCCAGATACGCAGTATTTT.

The gene calls are TRBV6-1 and TRBJ1-3; 7 bases agree with TRBD1. The CDR3 length is 15 residues. Germline-derived CDR1 and CDR2 are MNHNS and SASEGT. V dropped 5 bases and J dropped 0; count of bases not matched to a gene: 4. The CDR3 sequence: CASSPRDSSGNTIYF. The CDR3 DNA follows: TGTGCCAGCAGTCCCCGGGACAGCTCTGGAAACACCATATATTTT.

This clone has a handful of counts. The rearrangement links TRBV29-1 to TRBJ1-2; D gene ambiguous. With 6 bases removed from V and 7 bases from J, the gap between germline ends came to 15 bases. Germline-derived CDR1 and CDR2 are SQVTM and ANQGSEA. The CDR3 spans 12 residues. The CDR3 spells CSVKGEEAGYTF. In DNA form, the CDR3 reads TGCAGCGTCAAAGGCGAAGAGGCTGGCTACACCTTC.

This sequence joins TRBV5-4 and TRBJ2-7; 7 bases match TRBD1. The ends lost 3 bases at V and 3 bases at J; junction bases unmatched: 9. The germline V gene has CDR1 SGHNT and CDR2 YYREEE (reference sequence). CDR3 length equals 15 residues. The CDR3, as DNA: TGTGCCAGCAGCTCTCTCCGGGGACAGAGCTACGAGCAGTACTTC. Translating it yields CASSSLRGQSYEQYF.

The chain carries TRBV5-6 and TRBJ2-5; 8 nucleotides align to TRBD1. The CDR3 is 16 residues long. The germline CDR1 and CDR2 sequences are SGHDT and YYEEEE. Unmatched junction bases numbered 8, after V lost 2 bases and J lost 2 bases. CDR3: CASSLSGQAIQETQYF. DNA of the CDR3: TGTGCCAGCAGCTTATCGGGACAGGCGATACAAGAGACCCAGTACTTC. The complete variable domain, with remaining parts taken from reference TRBV5-6 and TRBJ2-5, reads DAGVTQSPTHLIKTRGQQVTLRCSPKSGHDTVSWYQQALGQGPQFIFQYYEEEERQRGNFPDRFSGHQFPNYSSELNVNALLLGDSALYLCASSLSGQAIQETQYFGPGTRLLVL.

As to this clone: This same CDR3 is encoded by further DNA sequences in the sample. The chain carries TRBV7-9 and TRBJ1-5; maybe TRBD1 (5 bases). The V end lost 5 bases, the J end lost 3 bases, and 14 bases lay between the germline ends. The CDR3 sequence is 15 residues long. Germline loops: CDR1 SEHNR, CDR2 FQNEAQ (reference sequence). CDR3 in amino acids: CASSPGGYNNQPQHF. DNA for the CDR3: TGTGCCAGCAGCCCGGGGGGGTATAACAATCAGCCCCAGCATTTT.

The chain uses TRBV30 and TRBJ1-5; D is ambiguous. V dropped 0 bases and J dropped 3 bases, with 6 bases sitting between them. Germline CDR1 is GTSNPN and CDR2 is SVGIG (reference sequence). The CDR3 covers 13 residues. The CDR3 reads CAWSVADNQPQHF. The CDR3 nucleotides read TGTGCCTGGAGTGTCGCAGACAATCAGCCCCAGCATTTT. The full variable domain, rest sourced from reference TRBV30 and TRBJ1-5, is SQTIHQWPATLVQPVGSPLSLECTVEGTSNPNLYWYRQAAGRGLQLLFYSVGIGQISSEVPQNLSASRPQDRQFILSSKKLLLSDSGFYLCAWSVADNQPQHFGDGTRLSIL.

The CDR3 here is CASSFSGTSGNEQFF. The DNA of the CDR3 is TGTGCCAGCAGCTTTTCCGGGACTAGCGGCAATGAGCAGTTCTTC. This sequence joins TRBV7-8 and TRBJ2-1; TRBD2 agrees at 11 bases. Germline-derived CDR1 and CDR2 are SGHVS and FQNEAQ. The CDR3 runs to 15 residues. V lost 3 bases, J lost 6 bases, and 4 bases stayed unmatched.

The chain uses TRBV13 and TRBJ2-1; possible D gene TRBD1, 6 bases. The germline CDR1 and CDR2 sequences are PRHDT and FYEKMQ (reference sequence). The CDR3 contains 14 residues. V was trimmed by 5 bases and J by 1 base, leaving 9 bases between them. CDR3 residues: CASSPDRSYNEQFF. CDR3 coding DNA: TGTGCCAGCAGCCCGGACAGATCCTACAATGAGCAGTTCTTC. The whole variable domain, remainder taken from reference TRBV13 and TRBJ2-1, is AAGVIQSPRHLIKEKRETATLKCYPIPRHDTVYWYQQGPGQDPQFLISFYEKMQSDKGSIPDRFSAQQFSDYHSELNMSSLELGDSALYFCASSPDRSYNEQFFGPGTRLTVL.

V gene TRBV10-1 combines with J gene TRBJ2-5, with D possibly being TRBD2 (6 bases). The DNA end is a closer match to TRBJ2-7, so the J assignment may be wrong. The CDR3 is 13 amino acids. Germline V gene lookup returns CDR1 WNHNN and CDR2 SYGVQD (reference sequence). DNA of the CDR3: TGCGCCAGCAGTGACGCGGGGCCCTACGAGCAGTACTTC. Amino acid sequence: CASSDAGPYEQYF.

This clone was observed a single time. V is TRBV27 and J is TRBJ2-1; 10 nucleotides align to TRBD2. The CDR3 is made up of 16 amino acids. CDR1 is MNHEY and CDR2 is SMNVEV in the germline V gene (reference sequence). J was trimmed by 9 bases and V by 4 bases; bases with no gene match: 12. In nucleotides, the CDR3 is TGTGCCAGCAGTTCCTACCAACTAGCGGGACAGAGTGAGCAGTTCTTC. It encodes CASSSYQLAGQSEQFF.

This clone occurred a few times. The chain links TRBV6-6 to TRBJ2-1; 12 bases align to TRBD2. The CDR3 totals 14 residues. The ends lost 6 bases at V and 5 bases at J; junction bases unmatched: 2. The germline V gene has CDR1 MNHNY and CDR2 SVGAGI (reference sequence). This CDR3 is CASSLAGGNNEQFF. CDR3 nucleotides: TGTGCCAGCAGCCTAGCGGGAGGGAACAATGAGCAGTTCTTC.

The rearrangement uses TRBV18 and TRBJ1-4, with D maybe TRBD1 (5 bases). The V gene's germline CDR1 is KGHSH and CDR2 LQKENI. CDR3 length: 15 residues. V gave up 4 bases and J gave up 6 bases, with 15 bases separating them. DNA for the CDR3: TGTGCCAGCTCACGCACCCGGCAGGGTGATGAAAAACTGTTTTTT. Amino acid sequence: CASSRTRQGDEKLFF. Together with reference TRBV18 and TRBJ1-4, the CDR3 gives the full variable domain: NAGVMQNPRHLVRRRGQEARLRCSPMKGHSHVYWYRQLPEEGLKFMVYLQKENIIDESGMPKERFSAEFPKEGPSILRIQQVVRGDSAAYFCASSRTRQGDEKLFFGSGTQLSVL.